This TCR beta chain was documented in a study of tumor-infiltrating lymphocytes in localized non-small cell lung cancer. In the study overall: Several tumor histologies, both smoking statuses, and some post-neoadjuvant chemotherapy samples were included. Overall study results and limits: Different pieces of the same tissue were used for each assay. Tumor T-cell fraction from TCR sequencing was not associated with recurrence-free survival (p = 0.61). Not all patients were TCR sequenced, owing to tissue quantity.

The germline gives CDR1 SGHRS, CDR2 YFSETQ. This CDR3 comprises 15 residues. With V trimmed by 0 bases and J by 8 bases, 6 bases remained unmatched. Assay used: immunoSEQ multiplex PCR; TCRdb lists only in-frame clones, some missing. In the table there are tens of thousands of clones, about 80% of which are singletons. For this clone: Its antigen is not identified.

This TCR derives from a human donor with non-small cell lung cancer. The chain joins TRBV5-1 to TRBJ1-4; 8 bases are a match to TRBD1. Sequencing used lung tumor tissue. Here the CDR3 reads CASSLAGTGREKLFF. The CDR3 bases are TGCGCCAGCAGCTTGGCTGGGACAGGAAGGGAAAAACTGTTTTTT.